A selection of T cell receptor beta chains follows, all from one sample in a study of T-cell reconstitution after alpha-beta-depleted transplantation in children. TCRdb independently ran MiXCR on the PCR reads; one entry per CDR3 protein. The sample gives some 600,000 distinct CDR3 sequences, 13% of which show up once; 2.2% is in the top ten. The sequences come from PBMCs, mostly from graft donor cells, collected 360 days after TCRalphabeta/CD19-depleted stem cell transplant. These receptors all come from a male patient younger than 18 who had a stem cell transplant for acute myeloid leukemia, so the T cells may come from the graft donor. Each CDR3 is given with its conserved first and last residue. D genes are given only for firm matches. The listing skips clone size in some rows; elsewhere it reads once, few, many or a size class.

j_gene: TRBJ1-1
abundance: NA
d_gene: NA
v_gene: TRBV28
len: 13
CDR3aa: CASIRDTNTEAFF
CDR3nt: TGTGCCAGCATCCGGGACACTAACACTGAAGCTTTCTTT

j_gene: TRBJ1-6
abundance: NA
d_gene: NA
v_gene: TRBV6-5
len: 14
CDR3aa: CASRGGADNSPLHF
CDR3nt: TGTGCCAGCAGAGGGGGGGCTGATAATTCACCCCTCCACTTT

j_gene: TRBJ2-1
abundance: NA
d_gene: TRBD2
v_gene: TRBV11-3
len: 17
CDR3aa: CASSLVASGRAYNEQFF
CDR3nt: TGTGCCAGCAGCTTAGTAGCTAGCGGGAGGGCCTACAATGAGCAGTTCTTC

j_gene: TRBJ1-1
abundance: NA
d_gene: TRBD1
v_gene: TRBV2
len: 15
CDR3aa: CASKRPGTGNTEAFF
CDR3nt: TGTGCCAGCAAAAGACCCGGGACAGGGAATACTGAAGCTTTCTTT

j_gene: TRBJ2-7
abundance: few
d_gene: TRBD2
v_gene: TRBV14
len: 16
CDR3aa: CASSPRSGTSPYEQYF
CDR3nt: TGTGCCAGCAGCCCACGCTCCGGGACTAGCCCCTACGAGCAGTACTTC

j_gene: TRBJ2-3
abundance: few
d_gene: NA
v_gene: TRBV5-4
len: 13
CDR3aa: CASSFYSTDTQYF
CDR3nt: TGTGCCAGCAGCTTTTACAGCACAGATACGCAGTATTTT

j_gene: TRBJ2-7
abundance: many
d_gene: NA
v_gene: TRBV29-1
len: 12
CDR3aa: CSIRHSSYEQYF
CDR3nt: TGCAGCATCCGACATTCCTCCTACGAGCAGTACTTC

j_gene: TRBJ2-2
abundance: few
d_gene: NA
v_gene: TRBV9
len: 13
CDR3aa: CASSVELTGELFF
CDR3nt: TGTGCCAGCAGCGTAGAACTCACCGGGGAGCTGTTTTTT

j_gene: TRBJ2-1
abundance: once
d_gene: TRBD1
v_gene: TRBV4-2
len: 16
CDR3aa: CASSQETGGSYNEQFF
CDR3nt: TGTGCCAGCAGCCAAGAAACAGGGGGCTCCTACAATGAGCAGTTCTTC

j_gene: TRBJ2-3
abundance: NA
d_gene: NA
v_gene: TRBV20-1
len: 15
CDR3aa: CSASMIAEGTDTQYF
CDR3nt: TGCAGTGCTAGCATGATCGCCGAGGGCACAGATACGCAGTATTTT

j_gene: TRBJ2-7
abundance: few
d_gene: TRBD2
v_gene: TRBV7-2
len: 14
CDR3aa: CASSPTAGGYEQYF
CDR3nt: TGTGCCAGCAGCCCAACGGCGGGAGGCTACGAGCAGTACTTC

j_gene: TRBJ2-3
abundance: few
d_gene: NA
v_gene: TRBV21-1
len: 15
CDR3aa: CASSKARDYTDTQYF
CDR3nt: TGTGCCAGCAGCAAAGCGCGGGACTACACAGATACGCAGTATTTT

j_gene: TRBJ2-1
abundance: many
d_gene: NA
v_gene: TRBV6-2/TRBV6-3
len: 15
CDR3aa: CASTKTSSGYNEQFF
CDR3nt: TGTGCCAGCACCAAGACTAGTTCGGGGTACAATGAGCAGTTCTTC

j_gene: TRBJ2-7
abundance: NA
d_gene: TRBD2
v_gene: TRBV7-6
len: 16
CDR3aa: CASSPTLTGGVYEQYF
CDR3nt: TGTGCCAGCAGCCCGACGCTGACCGGGGGGGTCTACGAGCAGTACTTC

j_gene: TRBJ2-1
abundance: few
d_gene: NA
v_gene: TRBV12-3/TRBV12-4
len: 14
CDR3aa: CASSPPPRGDEQFF
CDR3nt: TGTGCCAGCAGTCCACCCCCTAGAGGTGATGAGCAGTTCTTC

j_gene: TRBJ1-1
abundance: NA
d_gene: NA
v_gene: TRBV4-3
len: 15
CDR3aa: CASSPLGGANTEAFF
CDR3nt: TGCGCCAGCAGCCCTCTGGGGGGGGCTAACACTGAAGCTTTCTTT

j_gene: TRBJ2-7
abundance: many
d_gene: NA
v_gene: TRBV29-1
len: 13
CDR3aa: CSVERQDTYEQYF
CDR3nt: TGCAGCGTTGAACGTCAGGATACCTACGAGCAGTACTTC

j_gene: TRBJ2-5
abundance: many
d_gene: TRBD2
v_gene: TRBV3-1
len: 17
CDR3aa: CASSQTAGGGGGKTQYF
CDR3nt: TGTGCCAGCAGCCAAACAGCGGGAGGAGGTGGAGGAAAGACCCAGTACTTC

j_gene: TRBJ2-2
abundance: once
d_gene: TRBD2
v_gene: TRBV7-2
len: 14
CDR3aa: CATGTSGSPGELFF
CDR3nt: TGTGCCACAGGGACTAGCGGGAGTCCCGGGGAGCTGTTTTTT

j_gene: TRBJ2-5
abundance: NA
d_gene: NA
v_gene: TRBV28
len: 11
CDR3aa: CASSGPETQYF
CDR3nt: TGTGCCAGCAGTGGTCCGGAGACCCAGTACTTC

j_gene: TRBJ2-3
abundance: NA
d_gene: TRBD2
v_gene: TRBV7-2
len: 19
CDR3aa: CASSLAPRTSGSLTDTQYF
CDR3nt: TGTGCCAGCAGCTTAGCGCCCCGGACTAGCGGCTCCCTCACAGATACGCAGTATTTT

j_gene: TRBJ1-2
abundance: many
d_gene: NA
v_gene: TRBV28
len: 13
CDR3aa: CASGPTGNYGYTF
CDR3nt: TGTGCCAGCGGCCCGACGGGGAACTATGGCTACACCTTC

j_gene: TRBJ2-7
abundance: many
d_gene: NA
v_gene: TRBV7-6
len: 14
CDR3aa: CASSLKTAAYEQYF
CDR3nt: TGTGCCAGCAGCTTAAAAACGGCAGCCTACGAGCAGTACTTC

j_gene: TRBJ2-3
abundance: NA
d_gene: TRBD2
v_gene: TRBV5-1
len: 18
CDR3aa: CASSPASGGAAPTDTQYF
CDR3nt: TGCGCCAGCAGCCCGGCTAGCGGGGGAGCCGCTCCCACAGATACGCAGTATTTT

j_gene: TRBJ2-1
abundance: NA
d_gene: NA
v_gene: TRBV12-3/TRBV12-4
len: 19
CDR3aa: CAICLYSGGESGPYNEQFF
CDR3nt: TGTGCCATCTGTCTCTATTCAGGGGGGGAGTCCGGGCCCTACAATGAGCAGTTCTTC

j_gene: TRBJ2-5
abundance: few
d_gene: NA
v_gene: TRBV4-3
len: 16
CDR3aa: CASSQDFGGYQETQYF
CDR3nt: TGCGCCAGCAGCCAAGATTTTGGCGGGTACCAAGAGACCCAGTACTTC

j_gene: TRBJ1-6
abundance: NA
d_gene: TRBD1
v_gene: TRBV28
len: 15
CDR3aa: CASSARDRLYSPLHF
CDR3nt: TGTGCCAGCAGTGCCCGGGACAGGCTATATTCACCCCTCCACTTT

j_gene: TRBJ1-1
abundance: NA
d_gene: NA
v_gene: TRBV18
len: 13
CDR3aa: CASSPSANTEAFF
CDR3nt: TGTGCCAGCTCACCATCAGCGAACACTGAAGCTTTCTTT

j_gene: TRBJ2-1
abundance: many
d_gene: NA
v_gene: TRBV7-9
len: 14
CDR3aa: CASSFWRGHGEQFF
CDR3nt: TGTGCCAGCAGCTTCTGGAGGGGGCATGGTGAGCAGTTCTTC

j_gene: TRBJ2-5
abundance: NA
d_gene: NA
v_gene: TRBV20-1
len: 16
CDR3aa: CSARAETEVYQETQYF
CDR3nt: TGCAGTGCTAGAGCGGAAACGGAGGTGTATCAAGAGACCCAGTACTTC

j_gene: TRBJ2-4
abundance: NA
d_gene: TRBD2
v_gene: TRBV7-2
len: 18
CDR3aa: CASSLAIAAGVGGDIQYF
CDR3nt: TGTGCCAGCAGCTTAGCCATCGCAGCGGGAGTAGGGGGAGACATTCAGTACTTC

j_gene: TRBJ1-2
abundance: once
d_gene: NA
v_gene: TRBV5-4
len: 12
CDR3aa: CASSLTARGYTF
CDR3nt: TGTGCCAGCAGCTTGACAGCGAGGGGCTACACCTTC

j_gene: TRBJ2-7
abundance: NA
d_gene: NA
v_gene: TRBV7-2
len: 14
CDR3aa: CASSPLSGPYEQYF
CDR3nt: TGTGCCAGCAGCCCCCTTAGCGGACCCTACGAGCAGTACTTC

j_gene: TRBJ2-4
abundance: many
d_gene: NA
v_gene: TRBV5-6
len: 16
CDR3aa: CASSLVAGLAKNIQYF
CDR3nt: TGTGCCAGCAGCTTGGTGGCAGGTCTAGCCAAAAACATTCAGTACTTC

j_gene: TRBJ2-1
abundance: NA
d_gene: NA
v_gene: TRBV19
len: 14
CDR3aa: CASSIGGTYNEQFF
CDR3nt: TGTGCCAGTAGTATAGGAGGCACCTACAATGAGCAGTTCTTC

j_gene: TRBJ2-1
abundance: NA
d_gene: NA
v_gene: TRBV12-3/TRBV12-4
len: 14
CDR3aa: CASSLNSAHNEQFF
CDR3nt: TGTGCCAGCAGTTTAAACAGCGCACACAATGAGCAGTTCTTC

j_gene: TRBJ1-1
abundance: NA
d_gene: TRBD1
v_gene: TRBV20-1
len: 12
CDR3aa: CSADRANTEAFF
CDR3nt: TGCAGTGCGGACAGGGCGAACACTGAAGCTTTCTTT

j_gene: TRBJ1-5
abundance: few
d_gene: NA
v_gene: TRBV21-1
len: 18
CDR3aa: CASSPSSWAVRIHQPQHF
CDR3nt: TGTGCCAGCAGCCCCAGCAGCTGGGCAGTAAGGATCCATCAGCCCCAGCATTTT

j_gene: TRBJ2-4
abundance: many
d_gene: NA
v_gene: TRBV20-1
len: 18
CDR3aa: CSARRRASPGIAKNIQYF
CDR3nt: TGCAGTGCTAGACGTAGAGCCTCCCCGGGGATAGCCAAAAACATTCAGTACTTC

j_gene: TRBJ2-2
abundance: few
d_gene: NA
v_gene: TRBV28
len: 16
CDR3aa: CASSPKTTLITGELFF
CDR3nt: TGTGCCAGCAGCCCCAAAACGACTCTGATCACCGGGGAGCTGTTTTTT

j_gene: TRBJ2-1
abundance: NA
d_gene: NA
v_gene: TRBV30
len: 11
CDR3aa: CAWRIQSEQFF
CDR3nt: TGTGCCTGGCGGATCCAGAGTGAGCAGTTCTTC